This TCR beta chain was sequenced for a study of control samples from healthy donors and cancer patients. Assay: immunoSEQ multiplex PCR; the TCRdb copy retains only in-frame clones and omits some. In the table there are 75,000 to 100,000 clones, 89% of which are singletons. Trimming cost V 5 bases and J 5 bases, with 3 bases left between them. Germline CDR1 is SGHAT and CDR2 is FQNNGV. This CDR3 comprises 10 residues. This sequence was found in a man aged 50 or older in good health. The sample comprised blood. This chain joins TRBV11-2 and TRBJ2-5; no firm D call. This chain's CDR3 is CASSQETQYF. In nucleotides, the CDR3 is TGTGCCAGCAGCCAGGAGACCCAGTACTTC.